The T cell receptor (beta chain) under discussion was sequenced for a study of cytomegalovirus exposure and HLA in healthy donors. The CDR3 spans 14 residues. After removal of 5 bases from V and 1 base from J, the junction contained 7 bases not matched to a gene. CDR1 is SQVTM, CDR2 ANQGSEA, per germline. Whole-study results and caveats: Specific recognition of CMV antigens was confirmed in vitro for a few chains (all CMV-associated).

Note on this clone: As yet, its antigen is unknown.

TCRdb's table, derived via immunoSEQ multiplex PCR, lists solely in-frame clones and lacks some. The sample includes under 200,000 clones, 89% of them seen just once. What was sequenced was PBMCs. The V call is TRBV29-1, the J call TRBJ1-1, with 7 bases lining up with TRBD1. This sequence originates from a man between 18 and 35 years old in good health and CMV-seropositive. The CDR3 region is CSVLPGQTNTEAFF. CDR3 sequence (DNA): TGCAGCGTTTTACCGGGACAGACGAACACTGAAGCTTTCTTT. Filled out from reference TRBV29-1 and TRBJ1-1, the complete variable domain reads SAVISQKPSRDICQRGTSLTIQCQVDSQVTMMFWYRQQPGQSLTLIATANQGSEATYESGFVIDKFPISRPNLTFSTLTVSNMSPEDSSIYLCSVLPGQTNTEAFFGQGTRLTVV.